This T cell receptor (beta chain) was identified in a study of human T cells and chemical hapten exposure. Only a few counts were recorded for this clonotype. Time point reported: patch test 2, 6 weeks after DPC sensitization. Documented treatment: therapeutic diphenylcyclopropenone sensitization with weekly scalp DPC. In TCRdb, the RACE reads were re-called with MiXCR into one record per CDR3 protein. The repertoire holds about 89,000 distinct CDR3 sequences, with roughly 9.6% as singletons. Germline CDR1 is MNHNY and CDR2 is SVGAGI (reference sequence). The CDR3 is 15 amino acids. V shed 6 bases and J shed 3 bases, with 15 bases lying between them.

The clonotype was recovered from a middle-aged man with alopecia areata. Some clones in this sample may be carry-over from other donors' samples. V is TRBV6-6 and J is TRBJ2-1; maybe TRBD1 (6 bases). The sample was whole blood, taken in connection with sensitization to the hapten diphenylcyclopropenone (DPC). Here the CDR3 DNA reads TGTGCCAGCAGCCCCGGGACACCGGTCTACAATGAGCAGTTCTTC. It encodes CASSPGTPVYNEQFF.